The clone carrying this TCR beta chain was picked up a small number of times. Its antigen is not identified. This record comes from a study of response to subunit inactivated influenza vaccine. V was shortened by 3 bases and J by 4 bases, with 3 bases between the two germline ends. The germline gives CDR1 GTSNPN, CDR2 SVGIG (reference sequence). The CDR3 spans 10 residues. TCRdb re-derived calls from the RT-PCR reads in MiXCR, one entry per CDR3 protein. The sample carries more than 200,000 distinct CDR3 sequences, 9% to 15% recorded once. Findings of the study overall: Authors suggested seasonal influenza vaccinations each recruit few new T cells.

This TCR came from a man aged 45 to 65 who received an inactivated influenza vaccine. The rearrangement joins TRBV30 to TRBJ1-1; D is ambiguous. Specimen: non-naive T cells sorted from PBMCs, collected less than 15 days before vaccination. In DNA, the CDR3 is TGTGCCTGGAGGGGCACTGAAGCTTTCTTT. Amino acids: CAWRGTEAFF.